A single sample is the source of the 17 T cell receptor beta chains below, sequenced in a study of CD8+CD57+ T cells in acquired aplastic anemia. TCR beta VDJ and CDR3 profiles were obtained from a genomic DNA template. TCRdb re-called the reads through MiXCR, storing one row per CDR3 protein. The sample yields a few hundred thousand distinct CDR3 sequences, 70% to 85% seen once. The patients chosen for sequencing had shown expansion of CD8+CD57+ cells (detected by flow cytometry). Sequenced sample: sorted CD4+, CD8+, or CD8+CD57+ T cells (not recorded which) from PBMCs. These receptor sequences come from a human donor with aplastic anemia.

About this clonotype itself: Germline is not matched at one junction end, which may reflect a read error. The chain uses TRBV7-6 and TRBJ2-3, with 7 bases identical to TRBD2. The CDR3 consists of 14 residues. Germline V gene sequence: CDR1 SGHVS, CDR2 FNYEAQ. The CDR3 here is CASTLGRGPSGQYF. CDR3 coding DNA: TGTGCCAGCACCTTAGGGAGGGGTCCCTCTGGGCAGTACTTT.

Regarding this clonotype: Given the absence of the conserved phenylalanine or tryptophan at the CDR3 end, a read error is likely. The limits of the CDR3 on the DNA are not certain, so only TCRdb's listed CDR3 is given. The chain uses TRBV7-9 and TRBJ2-3. CDR1 and CDR2 (germline): SEHNR, FQNEAQ (reference sequence). The CDR3 length equals 13 residues, ends included. The CDR3 loop reads CASSSSDTQYFCS.

Comment on this clonotype: It may be a read error: a sequence one base away is much more abundant. V usage is TRBV9 and J usage is TRBJ2-1; no firm D call. CDR1 and CDR2 from the germline V gene are SGDLS and YYNGEE. The CDR3 loop spans 15 amino acids. V lost 0 bases and J 14 bases, leaving 21 bases between the germline ends. The CDR3 is CASSVGSDTHYFEFF. CDR3 nucleotides: TGTGCCAGCAGCGTAGGGTCAGATACGCACTATTTTGAGTTCTTC.

Only one count was recorded for this clonotype. The chain carries TRBV14 and TRBJ2-3; 8 bases agree with TRBD2. Germline-derived CDR1 and CDR2 are SGHDN and FVKESK. The CDR3 is 16 amino acids. J was trimmed by 3 bases and V by 2 bases; bases with no gene match: 7. The CDR3 nucleotides are TGTGCCAGCAGCCAAACAAGGACTAGCAAAACAGATACGCAGTATTTT. This gives the protein CASSQTRTSKTDTQYF.

This clonotype was detected a few times. The rearrangement joins TRBV19 to TRBJ1-6; no reliable D call. CDR3 length: 11 residues. The V gene lost 7 bases and the J gene lost 13 bases, with 11 bases spanning the gap. The germline V gene encodes CDR1 LNHDA and CDR2 SQIVND (reference sequence). The CDR3 region is CASNDHGPLHF. The CDR3 DNA follows: TGTGCCAGTAATGATCACGGGCCCCTCCACTTT.

Worth noting for this clonotype: The CDR3 does not close with the conserved phenylalanine or tryptophan, likely indicating a read error. The DNA is left out, because the CDR3 cannot be placed on it with certainty; the CDR3 is given as TCRdb lists it. V and J are TRBV7-9 and TRBJ2-3. The CDR3 numbers 14 amino acids, ends counted. Germline V CDR1 and CDR2: SEHNR, FQNEAQ (reference sequence). The CDR3 sequence is CASSLAGSYGANDS.

With respect to this clonotype: This likely comes from a read error, as the CDR3 has no conserved phenylalanine or tryptophan at its end. Because the CDR3's place on the DNA is in doubt, the DNA is left out and the CDR3 is given as listed by TCRdb. The rearrangement uses TRBV7-9 and TRBJ2-3; the table's D call of TRBD1 was not tested on the DNA. The germline gives CDR1 SEHNR, CDR2 FQNEAQ (reference sequence). From its first to its last residue, the CDR3 has 13 amino acids. The CDR3 loop reads CASRLTGSADHGY.

Comment on this clonotype: An end of the junction does not agree with germline; a read error may underlie this. The rearrangement links TRBV7-4 to TRBJ2-2, with a tentative D call TRBD1 (7 bases). CDR3 length: 12 amino acids. The germline V gene encodes CDR1 SGHVT and CDR2 SQSDAQ. The CDR3 sequence: CAGKGAREAQYF. The DNA of the CDR3 is TGTGCCGGAAAGGGGGCTAGGGAGGCCCAGTACTTT.

V and J are TRBV19 and TRBJ2-5, with D possibly being TRBD2 (5 bases). The J call may be incorrect, as the DNA end agrees better with TRBJ2-1. Germline lookup yields CDR1 LNHDA and CDR2 SQIVND (reference sequence). The CDR3 spans 14 residues. Written as DNA, the CDR3 is TGTGCCACCAGCATAGGGAGCGAGCAAGAGAACCAGTTCTTC. Residues: CATSIGSEQENQFF.

The chain uses TRBV19 and TRBJ2-1, with 9 bases identical to TRBD2. V gave up 11 bases and J gave up 6 bases; unmatched junction bases: 14. Germline CDR1 reads LNHDA; CDR2 reads SQIVND (reference sequence). The CDR3 length is 15 residues. In nucleotides, the CDR3 is TGTGCCTCAGGAATCGCTAGCGGGGCCTCCAATGAGCAGTTCTTC. Protein sequence: CASGIASGASNEQFF.

The rearrangement joins TRBV7-9 to TRBJ2-7, with 8 bases fitting TRBD1. Germline V gene sequence: CDR1 SEHNR, CDR2 FQNEAQ (reference sequence). The CDR3 loop spans 17 amino acids. V dropped 6 bases and J dropped 1; count of bases not matched to a gene: 14. The CDR3 coding sequence is TGTGCCAGCAGATCGGTTAAAGGGACAGGAGAATCCTACGAGCAGTACTTC. Residues: CASRSVKGTGESYEQYF.

This sequence joins TRBV7-6 and TRBJ1-5; D is uncertain. Germline CDR1 is SGHVS and CDR2 is FNYEAQ. V was shortened by 3 bases and J by 16 bases, with 25 bases between the two germline ends. This CDR3 comprises 15 residues. The chain's CDR3 is CASSLSSYNSPLHHF. In nucleotides, the CDR3 is TGTGCCAGCAGCTTGAGTTCCTATAATTCACCCCTCCACCATTTT.

This clonotype appeared once. At one boundary the junction diverges from the germline segment, which might be a read error. The chain has TRBV9 and TRBJ2-3; 8 nucleotides match TRBD2. The CDR3 loop spans 15 amino acids. The germline V gene has CDR1 SGDLS and CDR2 YYNGEE. Written as DNA, the CDR3 is TGTGCCAGCGGAGTAGCGGGGCACATTACGGATATGCAGTATTTT. Protein sequence: CASGVAGHITDMQYF.

The rearrangement uses TRBV7-8 and TRBJ1-1; 7 bases map to TRBD1. The V segment lost 4 bases and the J segment 2 bases; nucleotides outside the gene matches: 13. Germline V gene lookup returns CDR1 SGHVS and CDR2 FQNEAQ. The CDR3 loop spans 17 amino acids. CDR3 protein: CASSSGERQGGNTEAFF. CDR3 DNA: TGTGCCAGCAGCTCGGGGGAGCGACAGGGAGGAAACACTGAAGCTTTCTTT.

The rearrangement links TRBV7-2 to TRBJ2-3; D not certain. Trimming left V 1 base short and J 14 bases short, with 16 bases between. Germline CDR1 and CDR2: SGHTA and FQGNSA. CDR3 size: 13 residues. The CDR3 DNA is TGTGCCAGCAGCTTAGTAGACCCAGATAATACGTATTTT. Translated, it gives CASSLVDPDNTYF.

This clonotype has at least ten counts. V and J are TRBV3-1 and TRBJ1-1, with D uncertain. CDR1 is LGHDT, CDR2 YNNKEL, per germline (reference sequence). V lost 0 bases to trimming and J lost 0 bases, with 5 bases between them. This CDR3 comprises 14 residues. The CDR3 DNA sequence: TGTGCCAGCAGCCAAGATTGGGTGAACACTGAAGCTTTCTTT. Encoded protein: CASSQDWVNTEAFF.

The rearrangement links TRBV19 to TRBJ2-3; 7 bases are shared with TRBD2. After removal of 1 base from V and 3 bases from J, the junction contained 10 bases not matched to a gene. CDR1 LNHDA and CDR2 SQIVND come from the germline V gene (reference sequence). The CDR3 runs to 17 residues. CDR3 nucleotides: TGTGCCAGTAGTATAGGTTTACACGCGGGAGCGACAGATACGCAGTATTTT. It encodes CASSIGLHAGATDTQYF.